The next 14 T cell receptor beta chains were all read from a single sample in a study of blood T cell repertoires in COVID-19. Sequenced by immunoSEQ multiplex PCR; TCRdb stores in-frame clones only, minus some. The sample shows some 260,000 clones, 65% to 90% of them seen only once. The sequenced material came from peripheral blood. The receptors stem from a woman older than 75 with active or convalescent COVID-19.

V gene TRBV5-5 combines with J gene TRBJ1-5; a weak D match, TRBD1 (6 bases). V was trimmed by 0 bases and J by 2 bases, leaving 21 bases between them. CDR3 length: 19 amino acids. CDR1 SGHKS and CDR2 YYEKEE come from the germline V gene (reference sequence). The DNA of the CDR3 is TGTGCCAGCAGCTTGGTCAGGGGCGCGGCGGATGGGGGCAATCAGCCCCAGCATTTT. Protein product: CASSLVRGAADGGNQPQHF.

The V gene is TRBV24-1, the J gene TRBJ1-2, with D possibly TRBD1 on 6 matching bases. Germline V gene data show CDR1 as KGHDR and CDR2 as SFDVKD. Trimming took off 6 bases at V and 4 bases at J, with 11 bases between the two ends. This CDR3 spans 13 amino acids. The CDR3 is CATSQGLSYGYTF. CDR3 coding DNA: TGTGCCACCAGTCAGGGGCTAAGCTATGGCTACACCTTC.

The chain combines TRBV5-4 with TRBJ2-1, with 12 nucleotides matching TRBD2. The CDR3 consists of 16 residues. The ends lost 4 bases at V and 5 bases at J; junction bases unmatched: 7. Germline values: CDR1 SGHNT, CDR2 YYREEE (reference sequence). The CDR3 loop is CASSPRTSGMNNEQFF. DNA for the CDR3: TGTGCCAGCAGCCCAAGGACTAGCGGGATGAACAATGAGCAGTTCTTC.

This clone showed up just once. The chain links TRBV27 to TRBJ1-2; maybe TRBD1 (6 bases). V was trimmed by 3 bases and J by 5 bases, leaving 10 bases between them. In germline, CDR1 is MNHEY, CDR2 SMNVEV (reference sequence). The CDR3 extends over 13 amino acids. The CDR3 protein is CASSFSGAYGYTF. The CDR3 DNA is TGTGCCAGCAGTTTTTCAGGGGCATATGGCTACACCTTC.

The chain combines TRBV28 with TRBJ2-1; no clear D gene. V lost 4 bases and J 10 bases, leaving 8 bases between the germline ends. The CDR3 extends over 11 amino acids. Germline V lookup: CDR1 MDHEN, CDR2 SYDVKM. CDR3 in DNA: TGTGCCAGCAGTTCCCCCCTCGAGCAGTTCTTC. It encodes CASSSPLEQFF.

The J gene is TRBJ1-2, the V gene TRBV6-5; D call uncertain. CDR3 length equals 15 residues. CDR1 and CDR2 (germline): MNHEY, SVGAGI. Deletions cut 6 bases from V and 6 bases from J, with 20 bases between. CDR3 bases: TGTGCCAGCAGGAGAGAGGGAAGTAGATCCAATGGCTACACCTTC. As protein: CASRREGSRSNGYTF.

CDR3 residues: CAWSAGNHQPQHF. CDR3 coding DNA: TGTGCCTGGAGTGCCGGGAACCATCAGCCCCAGCATTTT. The chain employs TRBV30 and TRBJ1-5; no reliable D call. The germline V gene encodes CDR1 GTSNPN and CDR2 SVGIG (reference sequence). The CDR3 sequence is 13 residues long. Trimming left V 1 base short and J 5 bases short, with 9 bases between.

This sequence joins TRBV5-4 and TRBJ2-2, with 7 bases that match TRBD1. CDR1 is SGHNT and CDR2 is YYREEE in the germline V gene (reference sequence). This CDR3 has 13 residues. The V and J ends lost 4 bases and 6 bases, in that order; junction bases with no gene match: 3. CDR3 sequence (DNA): TGTGCCAGCAGCGTAACAGGGGCCGGGGAGCTGTTTTTT. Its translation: CASSVTGAGELFF.

CDR3 sequence: CASSSWDRGNGEQYF. The CDR3 DNA reads TGTGCCAGCTCATCGTGGGACAGGGGAAATGGCGAGCAGTACTTC. This chain links TRBV18 with TRBJ2-7; 10 bases line up with TRBD1. V shed 5 bases, J shed 6 bases, and the junction held 10 bases outside the gene matches. This CDR3 region has 15 residues. The germline gives CDR1 KGHSH, CDR2 LQKENI. Drawing the rest from reference TRBV18 and TRBJ2-7, the complete variable domain is NAGVMQNPRHLVRRRGQEARLRCSPMKGHSHVYWYRQLPEEGLKFMVYLQKENIIDESGMPKERFSAEFPKEGPSILRIQQVVRGDSAAYFCASSSWDRGNGEQYFGPGTRLTVT.

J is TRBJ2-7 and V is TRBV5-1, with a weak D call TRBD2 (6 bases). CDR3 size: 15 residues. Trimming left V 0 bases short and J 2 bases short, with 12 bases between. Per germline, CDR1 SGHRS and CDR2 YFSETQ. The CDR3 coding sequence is TGCGCCAGCAGCTTGGGGGGGGACCCAACCTACGAGCAGTACTTC. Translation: CASSLGGDPTYEQYF.

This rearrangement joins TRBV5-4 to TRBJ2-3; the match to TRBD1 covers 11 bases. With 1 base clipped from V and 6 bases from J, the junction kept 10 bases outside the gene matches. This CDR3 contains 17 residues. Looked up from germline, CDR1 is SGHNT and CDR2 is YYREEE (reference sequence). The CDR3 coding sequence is TGTGCCAGCAGCTTGATGGGACAGGGGGTGTCCGGTGATACGCAGTATTTT. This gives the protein CASSLMGQGVSGDTQYF. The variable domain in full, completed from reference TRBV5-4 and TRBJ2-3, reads ETGVTQSPTHLIKTRGQQVTLRCSSQSGHNTVSWYQQALGQGPQFIFQYYREEENGRGNFPPRFSGLQFPNYSSELNVNALELDDSALYLCASSLMGQGVSGDTQYFGPGTRLTVL.

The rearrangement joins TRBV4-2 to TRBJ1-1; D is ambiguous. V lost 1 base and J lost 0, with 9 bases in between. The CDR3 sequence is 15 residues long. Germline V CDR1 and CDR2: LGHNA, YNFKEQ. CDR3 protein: CASSQAQVMNTEAFF. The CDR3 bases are TGTGCCAGCAGCCAAGCCCAGGTTATGAACACTGAAGCTTTCTTT.

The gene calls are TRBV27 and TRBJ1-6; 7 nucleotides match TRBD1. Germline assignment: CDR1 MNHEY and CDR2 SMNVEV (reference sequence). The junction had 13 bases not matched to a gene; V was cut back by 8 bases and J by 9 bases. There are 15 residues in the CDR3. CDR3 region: CASARGPQGGSPLHF. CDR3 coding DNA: TGTGCCAGCGCAAGGGGCCCCCAGGGGGGTTCACCCCTCCACTTT.

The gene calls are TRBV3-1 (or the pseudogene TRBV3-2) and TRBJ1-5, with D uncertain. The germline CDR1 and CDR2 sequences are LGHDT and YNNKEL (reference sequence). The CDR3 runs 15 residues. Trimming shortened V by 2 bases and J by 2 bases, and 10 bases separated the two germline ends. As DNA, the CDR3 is TGTGCCAGCAGCCAATCCGAGGGAGGCAATCAGCCCCAGCATTTT. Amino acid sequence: CASSQSEGGNQPQHF.